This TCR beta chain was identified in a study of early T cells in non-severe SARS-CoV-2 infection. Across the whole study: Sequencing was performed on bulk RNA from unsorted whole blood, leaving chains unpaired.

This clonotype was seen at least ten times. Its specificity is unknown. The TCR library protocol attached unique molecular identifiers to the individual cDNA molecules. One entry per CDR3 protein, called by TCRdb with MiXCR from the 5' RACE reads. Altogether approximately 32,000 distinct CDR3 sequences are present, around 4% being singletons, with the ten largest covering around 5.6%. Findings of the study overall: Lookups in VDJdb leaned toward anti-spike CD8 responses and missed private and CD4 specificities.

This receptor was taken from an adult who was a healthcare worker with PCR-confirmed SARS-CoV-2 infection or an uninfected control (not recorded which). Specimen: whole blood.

The CDR3 loop is CASSIVPPIRHNEQFF. In DNA form, the CDR3 reads TGTGCCAGTAGTATAGTCCCTCCCATTAGGCACAATGAGCAGTTCTTC. The chain employs TRBV19 and TRBJ2-1; no reliable D call. From germline, CDR1 is LNHDA and CDR2 SQIVND (reference sequence). V lost 1 base and J lost 5, with 15 bases in between. The CDR3 length is 16 residues. Together with reference TRBV19 and TRBJ2-1, the CDR3 gives the full variable domain: DGGITQSPKYLFRKEGQNVTLSCEQNLNHDAMYWYRQDPGQGLRLIYYSQIVNDFQKGDIAEGYSVSREKKESFPLTVTSAQKNPTAFYLCASSIVPPIRHNEQFFGPGTRLTVL.